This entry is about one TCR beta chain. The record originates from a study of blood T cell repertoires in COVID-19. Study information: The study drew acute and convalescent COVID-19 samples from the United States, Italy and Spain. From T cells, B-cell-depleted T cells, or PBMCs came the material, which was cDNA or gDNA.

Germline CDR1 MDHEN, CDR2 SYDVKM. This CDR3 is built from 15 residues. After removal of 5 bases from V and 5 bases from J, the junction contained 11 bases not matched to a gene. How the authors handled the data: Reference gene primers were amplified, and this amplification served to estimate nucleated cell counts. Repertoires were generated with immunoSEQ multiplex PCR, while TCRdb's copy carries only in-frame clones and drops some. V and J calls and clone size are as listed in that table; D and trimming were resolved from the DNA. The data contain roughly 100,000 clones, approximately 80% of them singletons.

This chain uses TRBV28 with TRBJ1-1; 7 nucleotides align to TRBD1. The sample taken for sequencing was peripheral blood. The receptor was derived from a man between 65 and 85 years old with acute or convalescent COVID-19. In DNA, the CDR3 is TGTGCCAGCAGTCCATTAGGGGGCTCAGGGACTGAAGCTTTCTTT. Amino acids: CASSPLGGSGTEAFF.